The sequence of this TCR beta chain was determined in a study of human T cells and chemical hapten exposure. Time point given: patch test 3, about 24 weeks after DPC sensitization. As for treatment: therapeutic diphenylcyclopropenone sensitization with weekly scalp DPC. Unique molecular identifiers were linked by the library to individual cDNA molecules. TCRdb analysed the RACE reads with MiXCR anew, one entry per CDR3 protein. The sample records about 190,000 distinct CDR3 sequences, around 23% being singletons. The CDR3 is 16 residues long. Deletions cut 2 bases from V and 6 bases from J, with 19 bases between. Germline values: CDR1 SGHTA, CDR2 FQGTGA.

The sequence came from a woman aged 40 to 55 with alopecia areata. Some clones in this sample may be carry-over from other donors' samples. V is TRBV7-3 and J is TRBJ1-2; possible D gene TRBD1, 6 bases. The sequenced sample was whole blood, obtained in connection with sensitization to the hapten diphenylcyclopropenone (DPC). CDR3 sequence (DNA): TGTGCCAGCAGCTTAGGGCCAGGGGAGTCCTCGGATGGCTACACCTTC. It specifies CASSLGPGESSDGYTF.